The 18 T cell receptor beta chains presented below share a single source sample, sequenced in a study of response to subunit inactivated influenza vaccine. Using its own MiXCR run on the RT-PCR reads, TCRdb lists one record per CDR3 protein. The sample lists 750,000 to 850,000 distinct CDR3 sequences; approximately 17% were seen once. The material sequenced was PBMCs from blood, taken roughly 5 days after vaccination. The origin of the receptors is a man aged 45-60 years who received an inactivated influenza vaccine.

The CDR3 DNA follows: TGTGCCATCACCCCCGGCGGGGCATCGAACACCGGGGAGCTGTTTTTT. It translates to CAITPGGASNTGELFF. The chain employs TRBV10-3 and TRBJ2-2; possibly TRBD2 for D (6 bases). Trimming removed 7 bases from V and 0 bases from J, with 15 bases in between. Germline V gives CDR1 ENHRY, CDR2 SYGVKD. The CDR3 spans 16 residues.

This chain links TRBV9 with TRBJ2-6; D not certain. Trimming shortened V by 4 bases and J by 0 bases, and 14 bases separated the two germline ends. CDR1 SGDLS and CDR2 YYNGEE come from the germline V gene. CDR3 length: 17 residues. CDR3 DNA: TGTGCCAGCAGCCCCCAGCTAGGCTCCTCTGGGGCCAACGTCCTGACTTTC. It specifies CASSPQLGSSGANVLTF.

This clonotype was recorded many times. The rearrangement links TRBV20-1 to TRBJ2-2; TRBD1 agrees at 12 bases. The ends lost 5 bases at V and 7 bases at J; junction bases unmatched: 8. Germline-derived CDR1 and CDR2 are DFQATT and SNEGSKA (reference sequence). This CDR3 is built from 15 residues. CDR3 sequence (DNA): TGCAGTGCTCAAGGGACAGGGGGCGCGGGCGGGGAGCTGTTTTTT. Protein: CSAQGTGGAGGELFF.

This rearrangement joins TRBV12-3 or TRBV12-4 to TRBJ2-7; possible D gene TRBD2, 6 bases. There are 14 residues in the CDR3. The V and J ends lost 4 bases and 4 bases respectively, with 14 bases between them. The CDR3 DNA reads as TGTGCCAGCAGTTCCGGACCGGGGAGGTACGAGCAGTACTTC. Translating gives CASSSGPGRYEQYF.

This clonotype was observed a few times. The chain has TRBV20-1 and TRBJ2-5; 8 nucleotides agree with TRBD2. Germline CDR1 reads DFQATT; CDR2 reads SNEGSKA (reference sequence). Trimming took 3 bases from V and 4 from J; bases not matched to a gene: 10. This CDR3 spans 15 amino acids. CDR3 nucleotide sequence: TGCAGTGCTAGCGGGGGGGACTTTATGGGAGAGACCCAGTACTTC. Translated: CSASGGDFMGETQYF.

The chain recombines TRBV29-1 with TRBJ1-2; no reliable D call. Deletions cut 8 bases from V and 0 bases from J, with 16 bases between. Germline assignment: CDR1 SQVTM and CDR2 ANQGSEA. The CDR3 spans 14 residues. CDR3 in DNA: TGCAGCCATAGGGCCGAGATCTCTAACTATGGCTACACCTTC. It encodes CSHRAEISNYGYTF.

V is TRBV4-3 and J is TRBJ2-1, with 15 nucleotides matching TRBD2. The V gene's germline CDR1 is LGHNA and CDR2 YSLEER. The V gene end was trimmed by 4 bases and the J gene end by 2 bases; junction bases not matched to a gene: 3. CDR3 length equals 17 residues. CDR3 in amino acids: CASSPGLAGGTYNEQFF. As DNA, the CDR3 is TGCGCCAGCAGCCCTGGACTAGCGGGAGGGACCTACAATGAGCAGTTCTTC.

The V call is TRBV7-2, the J call TRBJ2-7; 8 positions agree with TRBD1. V shed 6 bases and J 1 base; nucleotides not matched to a gene: 8. The V gene's germline CDR1 is SGHTA and CDR2 FQGNSA. The CDR3 contains 15 residues. CDR3 residues: CASSQTTGASYEQYF. CDR3 in DNA: TGTGCCAGCAGTCAGACGACAGGGGCGTCCTACGAGCAGTACTTC.

This clonotype has a handful of counts. The CDR3 protein is CASSFRVPTEAFF. CDR3 in DNA: TGTGCCAGCAGTTTCAGGGTGCCCACTGAAGCTTTCTTT. This chain links TRBV28 with TRBJ1-1; weak D call: TRBD1 (5 bases). This CDR3 is built from 13 residues. V lost 3 bases and J lost 4, with 9 bases in between. Per germline, CDR1 MDHEN and CDR2 SYDVKM.

The chain links TRBV18 to TRBJ2-7, with 8 bases lining up with TRBD2. CDR3 size: 16 residues. Losses at the gene ends were 2 bases for V and 5 bases for J; bases not matched to a gene: 11. The V gene's germline CDR1 is KGHSH and CDR2 LQKENI. This CDR3 is CASSPSSGGVGNEQYF. Written as DNA, the CDR3 is TGTGCCAGCTCACCATCAAGCGGGGGAGTGGGGAACGAGCAGTACTTC.

In this sample, this clonotype turned up a few times. Here the CDR3 reads CASSAHPGELFF. Written as DNA, the CDR3 is TGTGCCAGCAGCGCCCATCCGGGGGAGCTGTTTTTT. This chain links TRBV9 with TRBJ2-2; D gene uncertain. Per the germline V gene, CDR1 is SGDLS and CDR2 is YYNGEE. V lost 3 bases to trimming and J lost 8 bases, with 8 bases between them. This CDR3 spans 12 amino acids.

This clonotype was detected a few times. The J gene is TRBJ2-7, the V gene TRBV10-2, with TRBD2 as a possible D gene (7 bases). Trimming pared 4 bases from V and 3 bases from J, leaving 13 bases between. CDR1 and CDR2 (germline): WSHSY, SAAADI. The CDR3 runs 14 residues. The CDR3, as DNA: TGCGCCAGCAGTGTCGGGCGGGGGCTCTACGAGCAGTACTTC. Translated: CASSVGRGLYEQYF.

A word on this clonotype: Compared with germline, one end of the junction differs, possibly owing to a read error. The gene calls are TRBV20-1 and TRBJ2-7, with a possible D match to TRBD2 (6 bases). Germline V gene sequence: CDR1 DFQATT, CDR2 SNEGSKA (reference sequence). The CDR3 totals 14 residues. The CDR3 sequence is CRATIGTDSYEQYF. The CDR3 DNA reads as TGCAGGGCTACCATTGGGACTGACTCCTACGAGCAGTACTTC.

In its sample, this clonotype was seen a few times. J is TRBJ2-3 and V is TRBV7-8; D is unclear. Trimming took 6 bases from V and 0 from J, leaving 13 bases between them. CDR3 size: 15 residues. CDR1 and CDR2 from the germline V gene are SGHVS and FQNEAQ. In nucleotides, the CDR3 is TGTGCCAGCAGAAGGGTTATGACTAGCACAGATACGCAGTATTTT. This sequence encodes CASRRVMTSTDTQYF. The full variable domain, rest sourced from reference TRBV7-8 and TRBJ2-3, is GAGVSQSPRYKVAKRGQDVALRCDPISGHVSLFWYQQALGQGPEFLTYFQNEAQLDKSGLPSDRFFAERPEGSVSTLKIQRTQQEDSAVYLCASRRVMTSTDTQYFGPGTRLTVL.

This clonotype was counted a few times. V usage is TRBV6-2 or TRBV6-3 and J usage is TRBJ1-6; TRBD1 matches at 8 bases. Trimming removed 8 bases from V and 9 bases from J; junction bases left unmatched: 6. CDR1 and CDR2 (germline): MNHEY, SVGEGT. This CDR3 spans 13 amino acids. The CDR3 here is CASLRDRTSPLHF. The CDR3 DNA sequence: TGTGCCAGCCTTCGGGACAGGACTTCACCCCTCCACTTT.

The chain employs TRBV6-1 and TRBJ2-2; 11 nucleotides match TRBD2. The CDR3 runs 14 residues. Germline V gene lookup returns CDR1 MNHNS and CDR2 SASEGT. Losses at the gene ends were 8 bases for V and 5 bases for J; bases not matched to a gene: 4. CDR3 in amino acids: CASPGTSGTGELFF. CDR3 DNA: TGTGCCAGCCCCGGGACTAGCGGAACCGGGGAGCTGTTTTTT.

The rearrangement links TRBV4-2 to TRBJ2-4; 8 bases map to TRBD1. The V gene's germline CDR1 is LGHNA and CDR2 YNFKEQ. This CDR3 contains 14 residues. The ends lost 1 base at V and 6 bases at J; junction bases unmatched: 2. The CDR3 loop reads CASSQAQGANIQYF. The CDR3 nucleotides read TGTGCCAGCAGCCAAGCGCAGGGGGCAAACATTCAGTACTTC.

This chain joins TRBV6-2 or TRBV6-3 and TRBJ2-1, with D tentatively TRBD1 (6 bases). The V gene's germline CDR1 is MNHEY and CDR2 SVGEGT. The CDR3 covers 17 residues. Trimming cost V 0 bases and J 4 bases, with 16 bases left between them. The CDR3 reads CASSYSPRDNLYNEQFF. CDR3 bases: TGTGCCAGCAGTTACTCCCCCAGGGACAATCTATACAATGAGCAGTTCTTC.